This TCR beta chain derives from a study of graft-versus-host responses after intestinal transplantation. About the study: Anti-thymocyte globulin induction was given to all recipients, followed by tacrolimus and steroids for about 3 years. Study-wide points: With peak circulating GvH clone levels came an association with early post-transplant HvG declines. Recipient marrow held GvH clones, some first seen in ileum or blood.

Assay used: immunoSEQ multiplex PCR; TCRdb lists only in-frame clones, some missing. In the table there are roughly 100,000 clones, 80% to 95% of which are singletons. For this clone: The antigen remains undetermined.

Germline V lookup: CDR1 SGHAT, CDR2 FQNNGV. The CDR3 covers 10 residues. V dropped 9 bases and J dropped 5 bases, with 6 bases sitting between them. The rearrangement joins TRBV11-2 to TRBJ2-3; D gene uncertain. This sequence originates from a human donor who received an intestinal transplant. This sample comprised unstimulated CD8+ T cells sorted from spleen or lymph node cells, obtained before intestinal transplant. The CDR3 sequence: CASSIDTQYF. CDR3 sequence (DNA): TGTGCCAGTTCGATAGATACGCAGTATTTT.